A selection of T cell receptor beta chains follows, all from one sample in a study of blood T cells in healthy people across ages. MiXCR, applied by TCRdb to the 5' RACE reads, yields one record per CDR3 protein. Of about 640,000 distinct CDR3 sequences in the sample, approximately 40% are singletons; the top ten hold 25% to 35%. The sequencing input was blood. Receptor source: a man aged 80 or over in good health. The CDR3 runs from the conserved cysteine through the conserved F or W. A D gene is named only where the DNA matches it firmly. Clone size is not always given. Where it is, it says once, few, many or a class for expanded clones.

size	D	V	J	CDR3
NA	NA	TRBV6-6	TRBJ2-7	CASSKRASSSSYEQYF
NA	TRBD2	TRBV7-6	NA	CASSLGREYEQYF
NA	TRBD2	TRBV6-2/TRBV6-3	TRBJ2-1	CASSPGTSGRGEQFF
NA	NA	TRBV11-2	TRBJ2-2	CASSRVQGFRELFF
NA	TRBD2	TRBV14	TRBJ2-1	CASSRLRTSGGDNEQFF
NA	NA	TRBV20-1	TRBJ2-6	CSARDVRSGLTF
few	TRBD1	TRBV6-6	TRBJ2-7	CASSYSWDSSYEQYF
NA	TRBD1	TRBV6-1	TRBJ2-4	CASGGTGIAKNIQYF
few	TRBD1	TRBV12-3/TRBV12-4	TRBJ2-1	CASSPGPNRGHEQFF
NA	TRBD1	TRBV6-5	TRBJ2-3	CASSQGTGATDTQYF
few	TRBD2	TRBV2	TRBJ2-7	CASTEGLAEPYEQYF
NA	TRBD1	TRBV20-1	TRBJ2-1	CSARGDRGRVEQFF
NA	NA	TRBV18	TRBJ2-3	CASSPGRGTDTQYF
NA	NA	TRBV10-3	TRBJ1-2	CAISESLGSERGSDYGYIF
few	TRBD2	TRBV30	TRBJ2-4	CAWSVGLGLNIQYF
NA	TRBD2	TRBV20-1	TRBJ2-5	CSASRGGAGETQYF
many	TRBD1	TRBV20-1	TRBJ2-7	CSARTGIHEQYF
NA	NA	TRBV20-1	TRBJ2-5	CSLNRETQYF
NA	TRBD2	TRBV5-1	NA	CASKMSGGGTQYF
NA	NA	TRBV20-1	TRBJ1-5	CSAKGARSNQPQHF
many	TRBD2	TRBV2	TRBJ2-1	CASSEPAGGPLNEQFF
few	TRBD2	TRBV4-1	TRBJ2-3	CASSQAGLGFTDTQYF
NA	TRBD1	TRBV6-2/TRBV6-3	TRBJ2-1	CASRTGGYEQFF
once	TRBD1	TRBV7-2	TRBJ1-4	CASSVTGVNEKLFF
few	NA	TRBV5-1	TRBJ2-5	CASSLGGDPQETQYF
many	NA	TRBV29-1	TRBJ2-1	CSARRNEQFF
NA	TRBD1	TRBV7-2	TRBJ2-7	CASSLRQGYYEQYF
many	TRBD1	TRBV29-1	TRBJ2-4	CSVGPPGGGNIQYF
NA	NA	TRBV5-1	TRBJ1-4	CASSLQTSNEKLFF
NA	NA	TRBV3-1	TRBJ1-2	CASSQDLVLHWGYTF
NA	TRBD1	TRBV12-3/TRBV12-4	TRBJ2-5	CASSFVGTGAGRETQYF
NA	NA	TRBV10-1	TRBJ2-3	CASSESGPQNTDTQYF
NA	NA	TRBV7-2	TRBJ1-5	CASSATDANQPQHF
NA	TRBD2	TRBV28	TRBJ2-4	CASSLGGLAGGFNIQYF
NA	TRBD2	TRBV4-3	TRBJ2-1	CASSQEGGRSSGSVQFF
NA	NA	TRBV7-9	TRBJ1-1	CASSPAVPNTEAFF
few	TRBD2	TRBV24-1	TRBJ2-1	CATGPAGGGINNEQFF
many	NA	TRBV10-3	TRBJ2-7	CAIGTPNVHEQYF
NA	NA	TRBV20-1	TRBJ2-6	CSARSLTPGANVLTF
few	NA	TRBV7-9	TRBJ2-5	CASSLGGGNEQYF
NA	NA	TRBV3-1	TRBJ1-5	CASSQDYPNQPQHF